A selection of T cell receptor beta chains follows, all from one sample in a study of T cell responses to AZD1222 COVID-19 vaccine. Repertoires were generated with immunoSEQ multiplex PCR, while TCRdb's copy carries only in-frame clones and drops some. This sample carries approximately 82,000 clones, 70% to 90% of them seen once, and the ten largest clones take about 13%. Sequencing was performed on peripheral blood, taken on day 0 of AZD1222 vaccination. The receptors derive from an adult in good health. Each CDR3 is given with its conserved first and last residue. Each record gives: J gene, V gene, clone size, D gene, CDR3 protein, CDR3 DNA. The D gene is left open where the match is weak. Clone size, where shown, is once, few, many, or a class for clones that have expanded.

TRBJ1-6 TRBV7-2 - - CASSLEGPALSSYNSPLHF TGTGCCAGCAGCTTAGAGGGTCCGGCACTGAGCTCCTATAATTCACCCCTCCACTTT
TRBJ1-5 TRBV5-8 once - CASSLGGFQPQHF TGTGCCAGCAGCTTGGGGGGGTTTCAGCCCCAGCATTTT
TRBJ1-1 TRBV7-3 - TRBD1 CASSSNRGNTEAFF TGTGCCAGCAGCTCTAACAGGGGGAACACTGAAGCTTTCTTT
TRBJ2-2 TRBV18 - TRBD1 CASSLASGTGLNTGELFF TGTGCCAGCTCACTTGCTTCCGGGACAGGCCTCAACACCGGGGAGCTGTTTTTT
TRBJ2-1 TRBV10-1 - - CASSLGTDPVRTLPSEQFF TGCGCCAGCAGCTTAGGGACCGACCCTGTACGTACCCTTCCCTCGGAGCAGTTCTTC
TRBJ1-2 TRBV5-1 - - CASSHDGDYGYTF TGCGCCAGCAGCCACGACGGTGACTATGGCTACACCTTC
TRBJ1-5 TRBV11-2 - - CASSLDWGSTQHF TGTGCCAGCAGCTTAGATTGGGGCTCGACCCAGCATTTT
TRBJ1-4 TRBV7-2 few - CASSRANEKLFF TGTGCCAGCAGCCGGGCGAATGAAAAACTGTTTTTT
TRBJ2-1 TRBV7-2 once - CASTVGTTYNEQFF TGTGCCAGCACCGTCGGGACAACTTACAATGAGCAGTTCTTC
TRBJ1-5 TRBV28 - - CASSYRQYSNQPQHF TGTGCCAGCAGTTATAGACAGTATAGCAATCAGCCCCAGCATTTT
TRBJ2-1 TRBV5-4 - - CASSSKDGINEQFF TGTGCCAGCAGCTCCAAGGACGGAATCAATGAGCAGTTCTTC
TRBJ2-5 TRBV7-8 - TRBD2 CASSSGLAGGKETQYF TGTGCCAGCAGCTCGGGACTAGCGGGGGGTAAAGAGACCCAGTACTTC
TRBJ1-6 TRBV27 - - CASSPGRGGNYNSPLHF TGTGCCAGCAGTCCCGGGCGGGGAGGAAACTATAATTCACCCCTCCACTTT
TRBJ2-5 TRBV18 - TRBD1 CASSPIPQTGGMETQYF TGTGCCAGCTCACCGATACCACAGACAGGGGGGATGGAGACCCAGTACTTC
TRBJ1-1 TRBV10-3 - - CAISTSGELNTEAFF TGTGCCATCAGTACCTCGGGAGAACTGAACACTGAAGCTTTCTTT
TRBJ2-3 TRBV3-1/TRBV3-2 - TRBD1 CASSQDVPTGGGGTQSRDTQYF TGTGCCAGCAGCCAAGATGTTCCGACAGGGGGTGGCGGCACGCAATCCCGAGATACGCAGTATTTT
TRBJ1-1 TRBV7-9 - - CASSLGSTLFEAFF TGTGCCAGCAGCTTAGGATCCACCTTGTTTGAAGCTTTCTTT
TRBJ1-2 TRBV9 - - CASSPDSNYGYTF TGTGCCAGCAGCCCAGACAGTAACTATGGCTACACCTTC
TRBJ1-4 TRBV21-1 - - CASSKPTGGEKLFF TGTGCCAGCAGCAAACCCACAGGGGGGGAAAAACTGTTTTTT
TRBJ1-2 TRBV27 - - CASSLDRGYGYTF TGTGCCAGCAGTTTAGATCGGGGCTATGGCTACACCTTC
TRBJ2-1 TRBV5-4 few TRBD2 CASSLELAGDEQFF TGTGCCAGCAGCTTGGAACTAGCGGGGGATGAGCAGTTCTTC
TRBJ2-3 TRBV25-1 - TRBD1 CASSEFGQGVLDTQYF TGTGCCAGCAGTGAATTTGGGCAGGGGGTTTTAGATACGCAGTATTTT
TRBJ2-5 TRBV4-3 - - CASSQESGLIGGETQYF TGCGCCAGCAGCCAAGAGAGTGGACTTATAGGGGGAGAGACCCAGTACTTC
TRBJ1-4 TRBV2 - TRBD1 CASSSPTGGGREKLFF TGTGCCAGCAGTTCACCTACAGGGGGAGGTCGTGAAAAACTGTTTTTT
TRBJ1-2 TRBV7-6 - - CASSLGRAANYGYTF TGTGCCAGCAGCTTAGGCCGGGCCGCTAACTATGGCTACACCTTC
TRBJ2-7 TRBV3-1/TRBV3-2 - - CASRVGVPSYEQYF TGTGCCAGCCGAGTGGGGGTCCCCTCCTACGAGCAGTACTTC
TRBJ1-1 TRBV6-2/TRBV6-3 - - CASSPSGTTEAFF TGTGCCAGCAGTCCGTCGGGGACGACTGAAGCTTTCTTT